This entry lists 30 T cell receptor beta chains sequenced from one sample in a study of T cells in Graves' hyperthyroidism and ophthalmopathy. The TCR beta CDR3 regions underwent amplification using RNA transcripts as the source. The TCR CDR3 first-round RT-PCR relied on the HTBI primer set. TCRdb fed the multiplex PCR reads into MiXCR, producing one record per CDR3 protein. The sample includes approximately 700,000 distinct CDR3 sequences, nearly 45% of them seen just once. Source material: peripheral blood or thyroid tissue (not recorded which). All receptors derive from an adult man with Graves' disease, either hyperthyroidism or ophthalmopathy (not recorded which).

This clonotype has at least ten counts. CDR3 in DNA: TGCAGTGTTCATCTGGGCCACGAGCAGTACTTC. The encoded protein is CSVHLGHEQYF. J is TRBJ2-7 and V is TRBV20-1, with unresolved D. The V gene's germline CDR1 is DFQATT and CDR2 SNEGSKA (reference sequence). Trimming removed 7 bases at V and 5 bases at J, with 12 bases between. The CDR3 is 11 residues long.

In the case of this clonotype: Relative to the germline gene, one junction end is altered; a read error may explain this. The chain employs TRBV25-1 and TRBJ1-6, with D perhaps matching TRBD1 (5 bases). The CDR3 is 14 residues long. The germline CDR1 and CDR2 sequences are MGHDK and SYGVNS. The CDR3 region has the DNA TGTGCCAGCAGTTTGGGTGGGGGAAATTCACCCTTCCACTTT. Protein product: CASSLGGGNSPFHF.

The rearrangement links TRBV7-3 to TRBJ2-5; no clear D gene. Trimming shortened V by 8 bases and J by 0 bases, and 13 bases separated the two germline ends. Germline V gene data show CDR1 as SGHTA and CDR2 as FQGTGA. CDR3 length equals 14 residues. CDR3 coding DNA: TGTGCCAGCTCAAGAGACACCGACCAAGAGACCCAGTACTTC. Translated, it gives CASSRDTDQETQYF.

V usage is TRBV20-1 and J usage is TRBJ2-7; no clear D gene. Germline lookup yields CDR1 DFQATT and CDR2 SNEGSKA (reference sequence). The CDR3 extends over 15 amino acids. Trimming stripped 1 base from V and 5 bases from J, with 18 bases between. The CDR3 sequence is CSARGSGMGIDEQYF. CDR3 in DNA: TGCAGTGCTAGAGGGAGTGGCATGGGCATCGACGAGCAGTACTTC.

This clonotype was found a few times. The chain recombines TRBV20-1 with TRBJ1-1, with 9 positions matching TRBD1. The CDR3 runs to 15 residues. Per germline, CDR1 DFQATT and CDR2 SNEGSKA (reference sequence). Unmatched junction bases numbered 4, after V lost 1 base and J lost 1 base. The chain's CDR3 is CSARAGQGTNTEAFF. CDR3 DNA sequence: TGCAGTGCTAGAGCGGGACAGGGTACGAACACTGAAGCTTTCTTT.

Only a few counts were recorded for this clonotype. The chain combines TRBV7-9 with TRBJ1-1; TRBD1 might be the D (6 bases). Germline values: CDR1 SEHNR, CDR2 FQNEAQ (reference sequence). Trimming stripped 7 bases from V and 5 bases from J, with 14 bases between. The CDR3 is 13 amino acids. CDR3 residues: CASTTQGGTEAFF. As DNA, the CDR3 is TGTGCCAGCACTACACAGGGAGGGACTGAAGCTTTCTTT.

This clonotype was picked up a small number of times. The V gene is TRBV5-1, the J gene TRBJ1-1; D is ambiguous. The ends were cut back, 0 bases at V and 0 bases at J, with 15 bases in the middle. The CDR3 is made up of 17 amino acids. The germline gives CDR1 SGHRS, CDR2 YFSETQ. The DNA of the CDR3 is TGCGCCAGCAGCTTGGGTGGTTGGACGGCGCTGAACACTGAAGCTTTCTTT. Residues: CASSLGGWTALNTEAFF.

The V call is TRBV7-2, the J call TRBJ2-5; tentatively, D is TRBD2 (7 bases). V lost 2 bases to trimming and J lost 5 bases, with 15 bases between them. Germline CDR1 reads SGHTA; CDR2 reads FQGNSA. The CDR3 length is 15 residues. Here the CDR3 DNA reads TGTGCCAGCAGCTTAAGGGGGGGCACCAAGGAGACCCAGTACTTC. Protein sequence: CASSLRGGTKETQYF.

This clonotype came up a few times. CDR3 residues: CASTNGRGGNQPQHF. The CDR3 DNA sequence: TGTGCCAGCACCAATGGCAGGGGAGGCAATCAGCCCCAGCATTTT. The genes are TRBV6-1 and TRBJ1-5; tentatively, D is TRBD1 (6 bases). Per the germline V gene, CDR1 is MNHNS and CDR2 is SASEGT. V was pared by 7 bases and J by 2 bases, with 15 bases between. This CDR3 spans 15 amino acids.

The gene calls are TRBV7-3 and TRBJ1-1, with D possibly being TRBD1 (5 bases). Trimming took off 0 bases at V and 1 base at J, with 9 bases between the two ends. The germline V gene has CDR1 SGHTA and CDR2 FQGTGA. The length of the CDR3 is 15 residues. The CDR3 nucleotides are TGTGCCAGCAGCTTAACCAGGACACGGAACACTGAAGCTTTCTTT. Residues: CASSLTRTRNTEAFF.

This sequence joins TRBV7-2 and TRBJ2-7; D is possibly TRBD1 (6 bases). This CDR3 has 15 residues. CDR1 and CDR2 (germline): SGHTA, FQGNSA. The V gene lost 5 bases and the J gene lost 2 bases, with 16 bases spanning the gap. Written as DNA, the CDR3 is TGTGCCAGCAGCCTAGGACCAGGGGCAACCTACGAGCAGTACTTC. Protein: CASSLGPGATYEQYF.

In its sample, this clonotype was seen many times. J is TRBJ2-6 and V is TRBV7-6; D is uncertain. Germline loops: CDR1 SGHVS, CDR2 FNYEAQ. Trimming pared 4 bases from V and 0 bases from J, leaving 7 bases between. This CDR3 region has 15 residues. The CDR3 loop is CASSSGPSGANVLTF. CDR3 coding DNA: TGTGCCAGCAGCTCCGGCCCCTCTGGGGCCAACGTCCTGACTTTC.

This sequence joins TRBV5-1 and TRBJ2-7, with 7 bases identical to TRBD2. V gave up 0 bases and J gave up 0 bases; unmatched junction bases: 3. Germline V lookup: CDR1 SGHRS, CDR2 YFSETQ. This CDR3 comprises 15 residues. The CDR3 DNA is TGCGCCAGCAGCTTGGGCGGGAGTATCTCCTACGAGCAGTACTTC. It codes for CASSLGGSISYEQYF.

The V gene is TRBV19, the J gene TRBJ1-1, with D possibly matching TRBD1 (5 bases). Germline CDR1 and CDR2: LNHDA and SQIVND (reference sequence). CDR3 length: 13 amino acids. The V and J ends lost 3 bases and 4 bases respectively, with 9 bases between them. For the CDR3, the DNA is TGTGCCAGTAGTATTCAGGGATTCACTGAAGCTTTCTTT. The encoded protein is CASSIQGFTEAFF.

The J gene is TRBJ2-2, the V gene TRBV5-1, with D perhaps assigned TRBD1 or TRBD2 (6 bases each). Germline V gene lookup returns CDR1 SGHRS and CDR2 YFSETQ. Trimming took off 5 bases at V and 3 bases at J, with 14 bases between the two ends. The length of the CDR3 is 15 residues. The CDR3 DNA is TGCGCCAGCAGGGGGAGGACAGAATACACCGGGGAGCTGTTTTTT. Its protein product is CASRGRTEYTGELFF.

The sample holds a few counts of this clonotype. In DNA form, the CDR3 reads TGTGCCAGCAGCTTGTCAAACCGGGCCGGGGAGCTGTTTTTT. Residues: CASSLSNRAGELFF. The chain recombines TRBV7-9 with TRBJ2-2; D remains unclear. CDR3 length equals 14 residues. V lost 3 bases, J lost 6 bases, and 11 bases lay in between. Germline CDR1 SEHNR, CDR2 FQNEAQ (reference sequence).

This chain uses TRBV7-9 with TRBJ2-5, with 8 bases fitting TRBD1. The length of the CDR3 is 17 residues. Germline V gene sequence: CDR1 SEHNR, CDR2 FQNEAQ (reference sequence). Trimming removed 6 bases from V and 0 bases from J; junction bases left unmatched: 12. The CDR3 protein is CASSLAGTGDHQETQYF. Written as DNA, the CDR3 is TGTGCCAGCAGTCTGGCCGGGACAGGAGACCACCAAGAGACCCAGTACTTC.

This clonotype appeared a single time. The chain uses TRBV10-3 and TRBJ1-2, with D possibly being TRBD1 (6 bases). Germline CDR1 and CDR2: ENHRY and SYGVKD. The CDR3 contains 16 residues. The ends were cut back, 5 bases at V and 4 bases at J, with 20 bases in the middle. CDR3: CAISLDTGSISYGYTF. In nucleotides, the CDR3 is TGTGCCATCAGTCTTGATACAGGGAGCATCAGCTATGGCTACACCTTC.

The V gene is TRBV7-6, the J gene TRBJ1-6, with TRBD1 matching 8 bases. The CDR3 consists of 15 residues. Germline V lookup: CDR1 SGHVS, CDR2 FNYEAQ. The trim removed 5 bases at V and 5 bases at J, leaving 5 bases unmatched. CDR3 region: CASSPQGGNNSPLHF. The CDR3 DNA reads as TGTGCCAGCAGCCCACAGGGGGGAAATAATTCACCCCTCCACTTT.

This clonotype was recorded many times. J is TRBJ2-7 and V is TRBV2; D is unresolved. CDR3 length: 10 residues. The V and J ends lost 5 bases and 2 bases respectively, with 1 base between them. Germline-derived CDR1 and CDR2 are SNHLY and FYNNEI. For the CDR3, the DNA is TGTGCCAGCAGTCCCTACGAGCAGTACTTC. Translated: CASSPYEQYF.

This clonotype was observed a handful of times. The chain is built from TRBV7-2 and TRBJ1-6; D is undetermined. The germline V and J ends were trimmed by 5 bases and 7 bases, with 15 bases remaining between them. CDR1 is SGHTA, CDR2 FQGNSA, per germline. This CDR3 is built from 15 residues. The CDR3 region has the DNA TGTGCCAGCAGCCAAGGGCGGGAATCAAATTCACCCCTCCACTTT. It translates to CASSQGRESNSPLHF.

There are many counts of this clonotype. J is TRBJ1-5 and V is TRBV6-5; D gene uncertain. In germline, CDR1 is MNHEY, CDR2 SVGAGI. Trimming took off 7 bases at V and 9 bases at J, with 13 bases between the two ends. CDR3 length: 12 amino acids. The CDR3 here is CASITAWGPQHF. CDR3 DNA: TGTGCCAGCATCACCGCCTGGGGGCCCCAGCATTTT.

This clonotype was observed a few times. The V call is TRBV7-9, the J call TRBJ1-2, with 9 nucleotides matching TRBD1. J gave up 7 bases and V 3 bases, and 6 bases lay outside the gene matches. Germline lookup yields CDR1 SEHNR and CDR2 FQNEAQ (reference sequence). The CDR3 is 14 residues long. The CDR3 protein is CASSFRDRVTGYTF. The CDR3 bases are TGTGCCAGCAGCTTCCGGGACAGGGTTACTGGCTACACCTTC.

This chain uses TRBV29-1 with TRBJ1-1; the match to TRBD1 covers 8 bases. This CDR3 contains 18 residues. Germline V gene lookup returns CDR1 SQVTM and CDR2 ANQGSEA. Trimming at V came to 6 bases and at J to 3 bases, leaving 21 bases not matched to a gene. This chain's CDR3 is CSVALRGPEALGYTEAFF. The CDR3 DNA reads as TGCAGCGTGGCCCTCAGGGGGCCGGAGGCTCTTGGCTACACTGAAGCTTTCTTT.

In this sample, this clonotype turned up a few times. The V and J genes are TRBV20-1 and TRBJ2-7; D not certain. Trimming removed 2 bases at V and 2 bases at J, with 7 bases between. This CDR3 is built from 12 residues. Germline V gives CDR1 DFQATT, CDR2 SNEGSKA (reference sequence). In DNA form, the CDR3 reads TGCAGTGCTAGATACACACCCTACGAGCAGTACTTC. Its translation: CSARYTPYEQYF.

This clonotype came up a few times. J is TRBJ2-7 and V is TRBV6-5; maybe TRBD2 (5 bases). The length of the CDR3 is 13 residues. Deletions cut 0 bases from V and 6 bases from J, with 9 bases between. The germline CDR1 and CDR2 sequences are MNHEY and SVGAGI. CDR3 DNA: TGTGCCAGCAGTTACTCGATTGAGGGCGAGCAGTACTTC. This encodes CASSYSIEGEQYF.

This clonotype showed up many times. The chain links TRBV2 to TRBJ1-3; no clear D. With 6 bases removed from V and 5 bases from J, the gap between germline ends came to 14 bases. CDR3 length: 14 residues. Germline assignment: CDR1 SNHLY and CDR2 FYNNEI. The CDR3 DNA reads TGTGCCAGCAGCCCTACATCGGCCAGAAACACCATATATTTT. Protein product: CASSPTSARNTIYF.

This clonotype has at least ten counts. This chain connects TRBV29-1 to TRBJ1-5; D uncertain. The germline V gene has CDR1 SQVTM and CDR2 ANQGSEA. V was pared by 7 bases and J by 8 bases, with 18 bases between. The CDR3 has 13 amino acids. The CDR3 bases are TGCAGCGCCCGGAGGACGAAGTATGAGCCCCAGCATTTT. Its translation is CSARRTKYEPQHF. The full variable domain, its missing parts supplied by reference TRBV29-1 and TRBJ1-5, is SAVISQKPSRDICQRGTSLTIQCQVDSQVTMMFWYRQQPGQSLTLIATANQGSEATYESGFVIDKFPISRPNLTFSTLTVSNMSPEDSSIYLCSARRTKYEPQHFGDGTRLSIL.

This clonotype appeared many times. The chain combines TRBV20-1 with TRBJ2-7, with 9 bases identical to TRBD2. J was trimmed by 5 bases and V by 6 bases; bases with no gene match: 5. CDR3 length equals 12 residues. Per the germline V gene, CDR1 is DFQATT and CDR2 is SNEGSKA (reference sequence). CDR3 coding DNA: TGCAGTGCCGCGGGAGGGGAGGACGAGCAGTACTTC. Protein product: CSAAGGEDEQYF.

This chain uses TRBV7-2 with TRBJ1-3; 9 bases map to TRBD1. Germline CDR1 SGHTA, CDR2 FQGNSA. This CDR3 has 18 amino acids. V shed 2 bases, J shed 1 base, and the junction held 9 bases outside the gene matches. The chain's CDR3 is CASSLRPGTGHSGNTIYF. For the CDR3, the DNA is TGTGCCAGCAGCTTACGTCCCGGGACAGGGCATTCTGGAAACACCATATATTTT.